A single sample is the source of the 18 T cell receptor beta chains below, sequenced in a study of blood T cells in healthy people across ages. Primers used in a second PCR of roughly 7 to 11 cycles were a sample-barcoded 5' primer and a J-beta primer mix. In TCRdb, the 5' RACE reads were re-called with MiXCR into one record per CDR3 protein. The repertoire has 2 million or so distinct CDR3 sequences, about 50% of them found once; the top ten carry over 2%. Sequencing used blood. The receptors derive from a woman aged 40 to 50 in good health.

The rearrangement links TRBV7-9 to TRBJ2-5, with 7 positions matching TRBD1. The ends lost 4 bases at V and 4 bases at J; junction bases unmatched: 9. The CDR3 covers 15 residues. The germline CDR1 and CDR2 sequences are SEHNR and FQNEAQ (reference sequence). CDR3 residues: CASSSSPTGLETQYF. DNA for the CDR3: TGTGCCAGCAGCTCCTCACCGACAGGGTTAGAGACCCAGTACTTC.

This chain uses TRBV28 with TRBJ2-5; D tentatively reads TRBD1 or TRBD2 (6 bases each). Between the trimmed V and J ends, which lost 5 bases and 3 bases, there was a span of 16 bases. Germline V gene sequence: CDR1 MDHEN, CDR2 SYDVKM. CDR3 length: 15 amino acids. The CDR3 sequence: CASSPARGAKETQYF. The CDR3 nucleotides read TGTGCCAGCAGTCCCGCAAGGGGGGCGAAAGAGACCCAGTACTTC.

J is TRBJ2-5 and V is TRBV4-3, with D unresolved. The J call may not be correct, given that the DNA end is closer to TRBJ2-7. Germline V CDR1 and CDR2: LGHNA, YSLEER. The CDR3 is 15 amino acids. The CDR3 DNA follows: TGCGCCAGCAGCCAAGTTGCGGACCCTCCCTACGAGCAGTACTTC. Protein: CASSQVADPPYEQYF.

This chain joins TRBV5-1 and TRBJ2-4; TRBD2 matches at 8 bases. The CDR3 spans 14 residues. J lost 13 bases, V lost 3 bases, and 12 bases had no gene match. Germline values: CDR1 SGHRS, CDR2 YFSETQ. For the CDR3, the DNA is TGCGCCAGCAGCTCGGTAGCGGGGAGTTACGGGCAGTACTTC. It is translated as CASSSVAGSYGQYF. Together with reference TRBV5-1 and TRBJ2-4, the CDR3 gives the full variable domain: KAGVTQTPRYLIKTRGQQVTLSCSPISGHRSVSWYQQTPGQGLQFLFEYFSETQRNKGNFPGRFSGRQFSNSRSEMNVSTLELGDSALYLCASSSVAGSYGQYFGAGTRLSVL.

This clonotype was observed a few times. J is TRBJ2-7 and V is TRBV6-6, with TRBD1 matching over 8 bases. There are 12 residues in the CDR3. Germline loops: CDR1 MNHNY, CDR2 SVGAGI (reference sequence). The V segment lost 11 bases and the J segment 0 bases; nucleotides outside the gene matches: 3. CDR3 loop: CAGGQDSYEQYF. The CDR3 DNA sequence: TGTGCCGGGGGACAGGACTCCTACGAGCAGTACTTC.

The table lists this clonotype with a few counts. This rearrangement joins TRBV15 to TRBJ2-1; D uncertain. Germline CDR1 is LNHNV and CDR2 is YYDKDF (reference sequence). The CDR3 has 16 amino acids. V lost 1 base, J lost 2 bases, and 12 bases lay in between. CDR3 region: CATSRVFGPPYNEQFF. CDR3 nucleotides: TGTGCCACCAGCAGAGTTTTTGGACCGCCCTACAATGAGCAGTTCTTC. Filled out from reference TRBV15 and TRBJ2-1, the complete variable domain reads DAMVIQNPRYQVTQFGKPVTLSCSQTLNHNVMYWYQQKSSQAPKLLFHYYDKDFNNEADTPDNFQSRRPNTSFCFLDIRSPGLGDTAMYLCATSRVFGPPYNEQFFGPGTRLTVL.

The J gene is TRBJ2-1, the V gene TRBV6-4; tentatively, D is TRBD1 or TRBD2 (5 bases each). The CDR3 is 15 residues long. Germline assignment: CDR1 MRHNA and CDR2 SNTAGT. The V and J ends lost 4 bases and 0 bases respectively, with 10 bases between them. CDR3 sequence: CASSAGGVSYNEQFF. The CDR3 DNA reads TGTGCCAGCAGTGCTGGGGGTGTCTCCTACAATGAGCAGTTCTTC.

The J gene is TRBJ1-5, the V gene TRBV6-2 or TRBV6-3; 7 nucleotides match TRBD1. Germline V gene sequence: CDR1 MNHEY, CDR2 SVGEGT. V gave up 6 bases and J gave up 0 bases; unmatched junction bases: 8. The CDR3 contains 16 residues. CDR3 sequence reads: CASRDGDRLSNQPQHF. CDR3 bases: TGTGCCAGCAGAGATGGGGACAGACTTAGCAATCAGCCCCAGCATTTT.

This clonotype has more than one count but fewer than ten. This chain links TRBV11-2 with TRBJ2-3; either TRBD1 or TRBD2 may fit D (6 bases each). This CDR3 region has 16 residues. Trimming pared 1 base from V and 7 bases from J, leaving 18 bases between. Per germline, CDR1 SGHAT and CDR2 FQNNGV. CDR3 DNA: TGTGCCAGCAGCTTAGTAATGATGGGGGGCCCACATACGCAGTATTTT. Amino acids: CASSLVMMGGPHTQYF.

J is TRBJ1-4 and V is TRBV28, with D unresolved. Germline V gives CDR1 MDHEN, CDR2 SYDVKM. The CDR3 spans 12 residues. Trimming shortened V by 5 bases and J by 8 bases, and 9 bases separated the two germline ends. CDR3 nucleotide sequence: TGTGCCAGCAGTGCCGTCGGGGAAAAACTGTTTTTT. Translation gives CASSAVGEKLFF.

The J gene is TRBJ2-3, the V gene TRBV27; D is uncertain. V was trimmed by 8 bases and J by 3 bases, leaving 18 bases between them. The germline V gene encodes CDR1 MNHEY and CDR2 SMNVEV (reference sequence). CDR3 size: 15 residues. The CDR3 reads CASGRSGRATDTQYF. Written as DNA, the CDR3 is TGTGCCAGCGGGCGTTCTGGGCGAGCGACAGATACGCAGTATTTT.

V and J are TRBV6-2 or TRBV6-3 and TRBJ1-2; unclear D gene. The length of the CDR3 is 17 residues. The V end lost 6 bases, the J end lost 0 bases, and 20 bases lay between the germline ends. Germline-derived CDR1 and CDR2 are MNHEY and SVGEGT. CDR3 amino acids: CASSRTLHRLANYGYTF. CDR3 DNA sequence: TGTGCCAGCAGCCGGACCCTCCATCGCTTAGCTAACTATGGCTACACCTTC.

The V call is TRBV20-1, the J call TRBJ1-4, with D perhaps matching TRBD1 (5 bases). The CDR3 consists of 18 residues. Deletions cut 3 bases from V and 3 bases from J, with 23 bases between. Germline CDR1 and CDR2: DFQATT and SNEGSKA (reference sequence). DNA for the CDR3: TGCAGTGCTAGTCCTGGTCCAGGGCGGGAACTATCTAATGAAAAACTGTTTTTT. Translated, it gives CSASPGPGRELSNEKLFF.

This clonotype has only a few counts. This may be a read error: a much more frequent sequence differs by one nucleotide. The V call is TRBV6-5, the J call TRBJ2-3; D is ambiguous. This CDR3 is 14 amino acids long. Germline V lookup: CDR1 MNHEY, CDR2 SVGAGI. Trimming removed 6 bases at V and 1 base at J, with 11 bases between. Written as DNA, the CDR3 is TGTGCCAGCAGCCCCCGGGCAGGCACAGATACGCAGTATTTT. Translating gives CASSPRAGTDTQYF.

V and J are TRBV7-2 and TRBJ2-3; TRBD2 is a possible D gene (5 bases). CDR3 length equals 13 residues. CDR1 SGHTA and CDR2 FQGNSA come from the germline V gene. The V gene lost 3 bases and the J gene lost 4 bases, with 8 bases spanning the gap. The CDR3 DNA follows: TGTGCCAGCAGCTTCGCTAGCCCAGATACGCAGTATTTT. This codes for CASSFASPDTQYF.

The chain joins TRBV5-1 to TRBJ2-7; D remains unclear. V dropped 7 bases and J dropped 0 bases, with 14 bases sitting between them. The CDR3 runs to 14 residues. Per germline, CDR1 SGHRS and CDR2 YFSETQ. In DNA, the CDR3 is TGCGCCAGCGGCTCCCGTCCCAACTCCTACGAGCAGTACTTC. As protein: CASGSRPNSYEQYF. Variable domain in full (rest from reference TRBV5-1 and TRBJ2-7): KAGVTQTPRYLIKTRGQQVTLSCSPISGHRSVSWYQQTPGQGLQFLFEYFSETQRNKGNFPGRFSGRQFSNSRSEMNVSTLELGDSALYLCASGSRPNSYEQYFGPGTRLTVT.

The chain has TRBV4-1 and TRBJ1-4; 9 bases agree with TRBD1. V lost 2 bases and J lost 8; bases outside the gene matches: 6. The CDR3 is 15 residues long. Germline V lookup: CDR1 MGHRA, CDR2 YSYEKL. Written as DNA, the CDR3 is TGCGCCAGCAGCCAACCAGGGACAGGGAGGGAAAAACTGTTTTTT. Translated: CASSQPGTGREKLFF.

This clonotype was seen ten or more times. V usage is TRBV12-3 or TRBV12-4 and J usage is TRBJ2-3, with 8 nucleotides matching TRBD1. There are 13 residues in the CDR3. V was clipped by 5 bases and J by 4 bases; unmatched bases: 2. The CDR3 DNA reads as TGTGCCAGCAGTCAACAGGGGGCAGATACGCAGTATTTT. Its protein is CASSQQGADTQYF.